The 24 T cell receptor beta chains listed next were all sequenced from one sample in a study of vaccination and CD4 T cells after COVID-19. With the Oncomine TCR Beta short-read assay, DNA from cultured CD4+ T cells was sequenced. TCRdb re-derived calls from the PCR reads in MiXCR, one entry per CDR3 protein. The sample includes under 20,000 distinct CDR3 sequences, around 47% seen only once; the top ten take approximately 25%. The antigens of these receptors remain unknown. Treatment given: approximately 11-day PBMC culture with coronavirus spike peptide pools or control peptides (ViraFEST assay). The specimen comprised CD4+ T cells from blood, cultured in vitro, sampled before SARS-CoV-2 vaccination. These receptors all come from a human donor who had recovered from COVID-19.

The genes are TRBV5-4 and TRBJ2-7; 8 bases are shared with TRBD1. The V segment lost 3 bases and the J segment 4 bases; nucleotides outside the gene matches: 9. Germline CDR1 reads SGHNT; CDR2 reads YYREEE (reference sequence). This CDR3 has 15 amino acids. In DNA form, the CDR3 reads TGTGCCAGCAGCTCCTATTTGGACAGGGCTTACGAGCAGTACTTC. It yields the protein CASSSYLDRAYEQYF.

This clonotype was detected only a few times. The chain uses TRBV12-3 or TRBV12-4 and TRBJ2-3, with TRBD2 matching over 7 bases. The CDR3 spans 15 residues. V shed 0 bases, J shed 0 bases, and the junction held 0 bases outside the gene matches. This CDR3 is CASSLAGGSTDTQYF. CDR3 in DNA: TGTGCCAGCAGTTTAGCCGGGGGGAGCACAGATACGCAGTATTTT.

The chain links TRBV6-1 to TRBJ1-1; no firm D call. The CDR3 totals 13 residues. Germline V gives CDR1 MNHNS, CDR2 SASEGT. V lost 5 bases and J lost 1, with 8 bases in between. The CDR3 region is CASSMNRNTEAFF. CDR3 in DNA: TGTGCCAGCAGTATGAACAGGAACACTGAAGCTTTCTTT.

The chain uses TRBV28 and TRBJ2-2; unclear D gene. V gave up 3 bases and J gave up 6 bases, with 17 bases separating them. The length of the CDR3 is 16 residues. Germline CDR1 is MDHEN and CDR2 is SYDVKM. CDR3 in amino acids: CASSFPGFGLSGELFF. The DNA for the CDR3 is TGTGCCAGCAGTTTCCCCGGGTTCGGCCTGTCCGGGGAGCTGTTTTTT.

CDR3 DNA: TGCAGTACCAGGGGCAAAAGCTCCTACGAGCAGTACTTC. This sequence encodes CSTRGKSSYEQYF. The chain employs TRBV20-1 and TRBJ2-7; a possible D gene is TRBD1 (6 bases). Germline CDR1 DFQATT, CDR2 SNEGSKA (reference sequence). This CDR3 region has 13 residues. Trimming took off 8 bases at V and 0 bases at J, with 14 bases between the two ends.

This clonotype was counted a few times. This sequence joins TRBV7-2 and TRBJ1-2, with 10 bases aligning to TRBD1. The ends lost 4 bases at V and 5 bases at J; junction bases unmatched: 7. CDR3 size: 15 residues. CDR1 and CDR2 (germline): SGHTA, FQGNSA. In DNA form, the CDR3 reads TGTGCCAGCAGCTCCCGGGACAGGGGCCTGTATGGCTACACCTTC. Its protein product is CASSSRDRGLYGYTF.

V usage is TRBV27 and J usage is TRBJ1-6; 8 bases are a match to TRBD1. Germline values: CDR1 MNHEY, CDR2 SMNVEV (reference sequence). The junction had 8 bases not matched to a gene; V was cut back by 2 bases and J by 2 bases. The length of the CDR3 is 18 residues. This CDR3 is CASSLSSGDRTYNSPLHF. CDR3 bases: TGTGCCAGCAGTTTAAGTTCCGGGGACAGGACCTATAATTCACCCCTCCACTTT.

This chain joins TRBV19 and TRBJ1-1, with D unclear. Germline lookup yields CDR1 LNHDA and CDR2 SQIVND (reference sequence). The CDR3 consists of 14 residues. With 5 bases removed from V and 4 bases from J, the gap between germline ends came to 14 bases. The CDR3 loop is CASSRKAFSTEAFF. Here the CDR3 DNA reads TGTGCCAGTAGTCGTAAGGCGTTTTCCACTGAAGCTTTCTTT.

The chain recombines TRBV11-2 with TRBJ2-2, with 8 nucleotides matching TRBD1. The CDR3 totals 15 residues. Losses at the gene ends were 5 bases for V and 6 bases for J; bases not matched to a gene: 8. The germline gives CDR1 SGHAT, CDR2 FQNNGV. The CDR3: CASSMDRANPGELFF. In DNA form, the CDR3 reads TGTGCCAGCAGCATGGACAGGGCTAATCCCGGGGAGCTGTTTTTT.

For the CDR3, the DNA is TGTGCCAGCAGCCCCAGGGGGGACACCGGGGAGCTGTTTTTT. Translated: CASSPRGDTGELFF. The genes are TRBV7-2 and TRBJ2-2, with D possibly TRBD1 on 7 matching bases. V lost 5 bases to trimming and J lost 3 bases, with 10 bases between them. Germline CDR1 SGHTA, CDR2 FQGNSA. The length of the CDR3 is 14 residues.

The CDR3 is CSVVGGYGYTF. The CDR3 DNA is TGCAGCGTTGTAGGAGGGTATGGCTACACCTTC. The gene calls are TRBV29-1 and TRBJ1-2, with no clear D. Germline assignment: CDR1 SQVTM and CDR2 ANQGSEA. Trimming took off 4 bases at V and 5 bases at J, with 8 bases between the two ends. The CDR3 covers 11 residues. Full variable domain (rest looked up from reference TRBV29-1 and TRBJ1-2): SAVISQKPSRDICQRGTSLTIQCQVDSQVTMMFWYRQQPGQSLTLIATANQGSEATYESGFVIDKFPISRPNLTFSTLTVSNMSPEDSSIYLCSVVGGYGYTFGSGTRLTVV.

This clonotype was seen a handful of times. The chain carries TRBV24-1 and TRBJ2-7, with a possible D match to TRBD1 (5 bases). Trimming cost V 4 bases and J 0 bases, with 12 bases left between them. Per germline, CDR1 KGHDR and CDR2 SFDVKD. CDR3 length: 15 residues. Here the CDR3 DNA reads TGTGCCACCAGTGACCCGAAGGACAACTCCTACGAGCAGTACTTC. It is translated as CATSDPKDNSYEQYF.

This clonotype was detected only a few times. The rearrangement joins TRBV6-2 or TRBV6-3 to TRBJ1-5; 12 positions match TRBD1. Germline V gene data show CDR1 as MNHEY and CDR2 as SVGEGT. The CDR3 loop spans 15 amino acids. The J segment lost 7 bases and the V segment lost 6 bases, leaving 7 bases of the junction unmatched. The CDR3 spells CASRGGQGASQPQHF. In nucleotides, the CDR3 is TGTGCCAGCAGGGGGGGACAGGGGGCGTCACAGCCCCAGCATTTT.

The sample holds a few counts of this clonotype. One junction end does not reproduce the germline sequence, and a read error may be involved. The rearrangement joins TRBV7-9 to TRBJ1-2; TRBD1 matches 9 bases. This CDR3 has 13 residues. Germline CDR1 SEHNR, CDR2 FQNEAQ (reference sequence). The CDR3 sequence: CASSLYYGTGTSF. The CDR3 coding sequence is TGTGCCAGCAGCTTATATTATGGGACAGGGACTAGCTTC.

This chain joins TRBV6-1 and TRBJ1-1; D perhaps matches TRBD1 (5 bases). CDR3 size: 11 residues. The V end lost 8 bases, the J end lost 6 bases, and 10 bases lay between the germline ends. Germline assignment: CDR1 MNHNS and CDR2 SASEGT. The CDR3 region is CASVRDAEAFF. Here the CDR3 DNA reads TGTGCCAGCGTCAGGGACGCTGAAGCTTTCTTT.

This clonotype has more than one count but fewer than ten. This rearrangement joins TRBV11-2 to TRBJ1-6; D is possibly TRBD1 (5 bases). The CDR3 has 15 residues. Germline CDR1 and CDR2: SGHAT and FQNNGV. V lost 2 bases and J lost 11, with 16 bases in between. CDR3 DNA: TGTGCCAGCAGCTTAACGGGAGGGACGGGGGCACCCCTCCACTTT. It codes for CASSLTGGTGAPLHF.

This sequence joins TRBV25-1 and TRBJ1-1; 7 nucleotides align to TRBD1. Germline V gene lookup returns CDR1 MGHDK and CDR2 SYGVNS. CDR3 size: 14 residues. V trimming: 8 bases; J trimming: 5 bases; junction bases outside the gene matches: 11. CDR3 DNA sequence: TGTGCCAGCTCTCCCGCCGACAGGGAGACTGAAGCTTTCTTT. Encoded protein: CASSPADRETEAFF. The full variable domain, with the rest looked up from reference TRBV25-1 and TRBJ1-1, is EADIYQTPRYLVIGTGKKITLECSQTMGHDKMYWYQQDPGMELHLIHYSYGVNSTEKGDLSSESTVSRIRTEHFPLTLESARPSHTSQYLCASSPADRETEAFFGQGTRLTVV.

The chain uses TRBV7-2 and TRBJ1-2, with D possibly TRBD1 on 5 matching bases. V lost 5 bases and J 6 bases, leaving 13 bases between the germline ends. The CDR3 runs to 13 residues. Germline CDR1 and CDR2: SGHTA and FQGNSA. The CDR3 region has the DNA TGTGCCAGCAGCCCAAGAGGGGTCCATGGCTACACCTTC. Protein product: CASSPRGVHGYTF.

The chain employs TRBV6-1 and TRBJ2-6; D is possibly TRBD1 (6 bases). The germline V and J ends were trimmed by 6 bases and 0 bases, with 9 bases remaining between them. Germline V lookup: CDR1 MNHNS, CDR2 SASEGT. The CDR3 runs to 15 residues. CDR3 nucleotides: TGTGCCAGCAGCAGGGGCCCCTCTGGGGCCAACGTCCTGACTTTC. It is translated as CASSRGPSGANVLTF.

CDR3 residues: CASRRAAGGGYTF. The CDR3 DNA sequence: TGTGCCAGCAGGCGGGCGGCAGGGGGCGGCTACACCTTC. The rearrangement joins TRBV2 to TRBJ1-2; 8 bases agree with TRBD1. Germline CDR1 is SNHLY and CDR2 is FYNNEI. The ends lost 6 bases at V and 8 bases at J; junction bases unmatched: 8. The CDR3 is 13 amino acids.

The V gene is TRBV18, the J gene TRBJ1-1; 7 bases match TRBD1. Germline V lookup: CDR1 KGHSH, CDR2 LQKENI. Trimming cost V 1 base and J 7 bases; bases outside gene matches: 18. This CDR3 is built from 18 residues. The chain's CDR3 is CASSPLAGNRGIDGEAFF. The CDR3 nucleotides are TGTGCCAGCTCACCACTCGCTGGAAACAGGGGAATTGATGGTGAAGCTTTCTTT.

This clonotype was seen once. The J gene is TRBJ2-3, the V gene TRBV2; D not resolved. The V end was cut by 7 bases, the J end by 3 bases, with 8 bases between. The CDR3 runs to 12 residues. Germline lookup yields CDR1 SNHLY and CDR2 FYNNEI. The CDR3 DNA reads as TGTGCCAGCAACCTGGCGACAGATACGCAGTATTTT. It encodes CASNLATDTQYF.

In this sample, this clonotype turned up a few times. The gene calls are TRBV2 and TRBJ1-1; D is uncertain. V lost 5 bases and J 4 bases, leaving 14 bases between the germline ends. Germline V gene lookup returns CDR1 SNHLY and CDR2 FYNNEI. The CDR3 extends over 14 amino acids. The CDR3 is CASSPTTVITEAFF. The CDR3 DNA sequence: TGTGCCAGCAGTCCCACCACCGTTATCACTGAAGCTTTCTTT.

This clonotype has just a few counts. The J gene is TRBJ1-2, the V gene TRBV6-5; tentative D call: TRBD1 (5 bases). Germline V gene data show CDR1 as MNHEY and CDR2 as SVGAGI. CDR3 size: 13 residues. The germline V and J ends were trimmed by 3 bases and 2 bases, with 7 bases remaining between them. In DNA, the CDR3 is TGTGCCAGCAGTTATAGGGACAACTATGGCTACACCTTC. Its translation: CASSYRDNYGYTF.